These 22 T cell receptor beta chains came from one sample sequenced in a study of blood T cells in healthy people across ages. Using a J-beta primer mix together with a sample-barcoded 5' primer, a second PCR was run for roughly 6 to 12 cycles. TCRdb redid the calling of the 5' RACE reads with MiXCR, one entry per CDR3 protein. Of about 930,000 distinct CDR3 sequences in the sample, about 28% were seen once. The data also belong to a second study, concerning T cells of mothers and their children.

The sample consisted of blood. The receptors derive from a woman between 40 and 55 years old in good health.

The V call is TRBV6-1, the J call TRBJ1-5; D gene ambiguous. From germline, CDR1 is MNHNS and CDR2 SASEGT. The CDR3 consists of 13 residues. Trimming removed 2 bases from V and 11 bases from J, with 13 bases in between. The CDR3 region has the DNA TGTGCCAGCAGTGAACATGATAGAGGATCCCAGCATTTT. It encodes CASSEHDRGSQHF.

In its sample, this clonotype was seen a few times. The rearrangement joins TRBV12-3 or TRBV12-4 to TRBJ1-2; D call uncertain. Trimming shortened V by 3 bases and J by 3 bases, and 11 bases separated the two germline ends. CDR3 size: 14 residues. CDR3 loop: CASSFEGPHYGYTF. CDR3 sequence (DNA): TGTGCCAGCAGTTTCGAAGGGCCTCACTATGGCTACACCTTC.

V usage is TRBV14 and J usage is TRBJ2-3; 7 bases line up with TRBD2. This CDR3 contains 16 residues. The ends lost 4 bases at V and 2 bases at J; junction bases unmatched: 9. CDR1 is SGHDN, CDR2 FVKESK, per germline. DNA of the CDR3: TGTGCCAGCAGCCCAGAGCGGGGACGGTACACAGATACGCAGTATTTT. Translating it yields CASSPERGRYTDTQYF. Complete variable domain (other parts from reference TRBV14 and TRBJ2-3): EAGVTQFPSHSVIEKGQTVTLRCDPISGHDNLYWYRRVMGKEIKFLLHFVKESKQDESGMPNNRFLAERTGGTYSTLKVQPAELEDSGVYFCASSPERGRYTDTQYFGPGTRLTVL.

This clonotype occurred many times. The chain has TRBV5-1 and TRBJ2-7; TRBD1 agrees at 9 bases. The CDR3 loop spans 13 amino acids. Losses at the gene ends were 3 bases for V and 6 bases for J; bases not matched to a gene: 4. From germline, CDR1 is SGHRS and CDR2 YFSETQ. In DNA form, the CDR3 reads TGCGCCAGCAGCTGGACAGGGGAGGGCGAGCAGTACTTC. This codes for CASSWTGEGEQYF.

The chain recombines TRBV18 with TRBJ2-4; 8 positions match TRBD1. The J call may be mistaken, given a closer DNA end match to TRBJ2-7. This CDR3 has 14 amino acids. Per germline, CDR1 KGHSH and CDR2 LQKENI. The CDR3 loop reads CANSRGQGAYEQYF. The DNA for the CDR3 is TGTGCCAACTCCCGCGGACAGGGTGCCTACGAGCAGTACTTC.

This clonotype was counted between two and nine times. The chain has TRBV5-1 and TRBJ2-5; 9 nucleotides line up with TRBD1. The CDR3 sequence is 15 residues long. V lost 4 bases to trimming and J lost 4 bases; unmatched junction nucleotides: 8. Germline values: CDR1 SGHRS, CDR2 YFSETQ. CDR3 sequence: CASSHSGTGRETQYF. CDR3 nucleotides: TGCGCCAGCAGCCACTCCGGGACAGGGAGAGAGACCCAGTACTTC. The full variable domain, completed using reference TRBV5-1 and TRBJ2-5, is KAGVTQTPRYLIKTRGQQVTLSCSPISGHRSVSWYQQTPGQGLQFLFEYFSETQRNKGNFPGRFSGRQFSNSRSEMNVSTLELGDSALYLCASSHSGTGRETQYFGPGTRLLVL.

J is TRBJ1-5 and V is TRBV12-3 or TRBV12-4; no firm D call. The CDR3 contains 13 residues. V was clipped by 3 bases and J by 7 bases, with 10 bases between them. The CDR3 spells CASSFGDGQPQHF. CDR3 DNA sequence: TGTGCCAGCAGTTTCGGGGATGGACAGCCCCAGCATTTT.

Points on this clonotype: It may be a read error: a sequence one base away is much more abundant. V gene TRBV7-2 combines with J gene TRBJ2-3; the D gene is possibly TRBD2 (7 bases). The germline V and J ends were trimmed by 5 bases and 2 bases, with 14 bases remaining between them. Per the germline V gene, CDR1 is SGHTA and CDR2 is FQGNSA. The CDR3 loop spans 15 amino acids. The CDR3: CASSPVGGDTDTQYF. In DNA, the CDR3 is TGTGCCAGCAGCCCAGTAGGGGGGGACACAGATACGCAGTATTTT. The full variable domain, with the rest looked up from reference TRBV7-2 and TRBJ2-3, is GAGVSQSPSNKVTEKGKDVELRCDPISGHTALYWYRQSLGQGLEFLIYFQGNSAPDKSGLPSDRFSAERTGGSVSTLTIQRTQQEDSAVYLCASSPVGGDTDTQYFGPGTRLTVL.

This clonotype turned up a few times. This chain uses TRBV7-2 with TRBJ2-7; no definite D call. The germline V gene has CDR1 SGHTA and CDR2 FQGNSA. This CDR3 comprises 12 residues. V was trimmed by 0 bases and J by 7 bases, leaving 7 bases between them. The CDR3 region is CASSLAYNEQYF. CDR3 sequence (DNA): TGTGCCAGCAGCTTAGCGTACAATGAGCAGTACTTC.

There are a few counts of this clonotype. The rearrangement joins TRBV7-9 to TRBJ1-1; D unresolved. Germline V gene sequence: CDR1 SEHNR, CDR2 FQNEAQ (reference sequence). Trimming removed 1 base at V and 4 bases at J, with 16 bases between. The length of the CDR3 is 16 residues. The CDR3 is CASSLGPRGYSTEAFF. For the CDR3, the DNA is TGTGCCAGCAGCTTAGGGCCGAGAGGGTATAGCACTGAAGCTTTCTTT.

J is TRBJ1-2 and V is TRBV5-1, with D maybe TRBD1 (6 bases). The V end was cut by 4 bases, the J end by 8 bases, with 21 bases between. Germline V lookup: CDR1 SGHRS, CDR2 YFSETQ. The CDR3 extends over 15 amino acids. CDR3 DNA: TGCGCCAGCAGCCCGGGGGCAGTTTCTATGGAGGGCTACACCTTC. This codes for CASSPGAVSMEGYTF. The variable domain in full, completed from reference TRBV5-1 and TRBJ1-2, reads KAGVTQTPRYLIKTRGQQVTLSCSPISGHRSVSWYQQTPGQGLQFLFEYFSETQRNKGNFPGRFSGRQFSNSRSEMNVSTLELGDSALYLCASSPGAVSMEGYTFGSGTRLTVV.

This clonotype was detected ten times or more. The rearrangement links TRBV5-1 to TRBJ2-1, with a weak D call TRBD1 (7 bases). Trimming pared 4 bases from V and 7 bases from J, leaving 24 bases between. The germline V gene encodes CDR1 SGHRS and CDR2 YFSETQ. This CDR3 is built from 17 residues. For the CDR3, the DNA is TGCGCCAGCAGCAGCTGGATTGCAGGGGGGATGGAGAATGAGCAGTTCTTC. Translation gives CASSSWIAGGMENEQFF.

This clonotype occurred a few times. This chain connects TRBV7-9 to TRBJ1-1, with D unresolved. CDR3 size: 14 residues. Germline lookup yields CDR1 SEHNR and CDR2 FQNEAQ (reference sequence). With 1 base removed from V and 1 base from J, the gap between germline ends came to 7 bases. The CDR3 nucleotides are TGTGCCAGCAGCTTAGTAGTGGCGAACACTGAAGCTTTCTTT. Translation: CASSLVVANTEAFF.

This clonotype has only a few counts. The chain carries TRBV27 and TRBJ2-7; D unclear. The CDR3 runs to 15 residues. V lost 2 bases, J lost 0 bases, and 11 bases lay in between. Germline V gives CDR1 MNHEY, CDR2 SMNVEV (reference sequence). CDR3 region: CASSLRAFSSYEQYF. The CDR3 coding sequence is TGTGCCAGCAGTTTAAGGGCCTTTAGCTCCTACGAGCAGTACTTC.

This clonotype was counted at least ten times. The chain uses TRBV7-9 and TRBJ2-3; 9 bases align to TRBD2. CDR1 SEHNR and CDR2 FQNEAQ come from the germline V gene (reference sequence). This CDR3 has 14 residues. Losses at the gene ends were 5 bases for V and 6 bases for J; bases not matched to a gene: 6. The CDR3 coding sequence is TGTGCCAGCAGCCGCGACAGCGGGGGGGATACGCAGTATTTT. Residues: CASSRDSGGDTQYF. The variable domain in full, with the rest retrieved from reference TRBV7-9 and TRBJ2-3, is DTGVSQNPRHKITKRGQNVTFRCDPISEHNRLYWYRQTLGQGPEFLTYFQNEAQLEKSRLLSDRFSAERPKGSFSTLEIQRTEQGDSAMYLCASSRDSGGDTQYFGPGTRLTVL.

This clonotype has more than one count but fewer than ten. The chain combines TRBV7-2 with TRBJ2-5, with D perhaps matching TRBD1 or TRBD2 (5 bases each). Germline V gives CDR1 SGHTA, CDR2 FQGNSA. V was pared by 1 base and J by 5 bases, with 14 bases between. This CDR3 region has 15 residues. The CDR3 sequence: CASSLGLGVTETQYF. The CDR3 DNA reads as TGTGCCAGCAGCTTAGGTTTGGGGGTTACGGAGACCCAGTACTTC. Together with reference TRBV7-2 and TRBJ2-5, the CDR3 gives the full variable domain: GAGVSQSPSNKVTEKGKDVELRCDPISGHTALYWYRQSLGQGLEFLIYFQGNSAPDKSGLPSDRFSAERTGGSVSTLTIQRTQQEDSAVYLCASSLGLGVTETQYFGPGTRLLVL.

The V call is TRBV7-2, the J call TRBJ2-5; 7 bases line up with TRBD1. The end of the DNA is better explained by TRBJ2-7, so the J call may be wrong. CDR1 and CDR2 from the germline V gene are SGHTA and FQGNSA. The CDR3 extends over 15 amino acids. This CDR3 reads CASSLGGQDEYEQYF. CDR3 bases: TGTGCCAGCAGCTTGGGTGGACAGGATGAATACGAGCAGTACTTC.

This clonotype was counted ten times or more. This chain joins TRBV20-1 and TRBJ2-1; unclear D gene. Trimming removed 4 bases at V and 15 bases at J, with 16 bases between. CDR1 and CDR2 from the germline V gene are DFQATT and SNEGSKA (reference sequence). The CDR3 sequence is 11 residues long. In DNA, the CDR3 is TGCAGTGCTATCGCGGCCCAACCGGGGTTCTTC. Its translation: CSAIAAQPGFF.

The V call is TRBV11-2, the J call TRBJ2-1, with 8 bases matching TRBD2. V lost 0 bases and J lost 8; bases outside the gene matches: 6. The CDR3 has 15 amino acids. Per the germline V gene, CDR1 is SGHAT and CDR2 is FQNNGV. The CDR3 DNA reads TGTGCCAGCAGCTTAGAAATAGCGGGGACCGATGAGCAGTTCTTC. Translating gives CASSLEIAGTDEQFF.

A word on this clonotype: Lacking the conserved final phenylalanine or tryptophan, this CDR3 likely reflects a read error. V gene TRBV5-1 combines with J gene TRBJ1-1; tentative D call: TRBD1 (6 bases). Germline V CDR1 and CDR2: SGHRS, YFSETQ. The CDR3 spans 17 residues. V lost 2 bases, J lost 0 bases, and 17 bases lay in between. The CDR3 is CASSFSPGGGLNTEAFS. CDR3 DNA: TGCGCCAGCAGCTTTTCACCAGGAGGGGGTTTGAACACTGAAGCTTTCTCT.

The chain employs TRBV28 and TRBJ1-2; 12 nucleotides align to TRBD1. The CDR3 totals 14 residues. J lost 6 bases, V lost 4 bases, and 3 bases had no gene match. Germline V gives CDR1 MDHEN, CDR2 SYDVKM. For the CDR3, the DNA is TGTGCCAGCAGTTGCGGGGACAGGGGGCATGGCTACACCTTC. Residues: CASSCGDRGHGYTF.

J is TRBJ2-7 and V is TRBV28; D remains ambiguous. The J call may be faulty, since TRBJ2-5 better matches the DNA end. The CDR3 consists of 14 residues. Per the germline V gene, CDR1 is MDHEN and CDR2 is SYDVKM. CDR3 nucleotides: TGTGCCAGCAGTTTCCGGAAGACTGAAGGGACCCAGTACTTC. Translating it yields CASSFRKTEGTQYF.